This entry lists 27 T cell receptor beta chains sequenced from one sample in a study of human T cells and chemical hapten exposure. Stated time point: patch test 1, 2 weeks after DPC sensitization. The treatment was: therapeutic diphenylcyclopropenone sensitization with weekly scalp DPC. TCRdb independently ran MiXCR on the RACE reads; one entry per CDR3 protein. The table shows 75,000 to 100,000 distinct CDR3 sequences, with 9.5% to 15% occurring only once. Sample: whole blood, taken in connection with sensitization to the hapten diphenylcyclopropenone (DPC). These receptors came from a woman aged 40 to 55 with alopecia areata. Some clones in this sample may be carry-over from other donors' samples.

The chain joins TRBV18 to TRBJ2-7, with 7 bases that match TRBD2. CDR1 is KGHSH and CDR2 is LQKENI in the germline V gene. V lost 1 base and J lost 3; bases outside the gene matches: 3. This CDR3 has 14 residues. Here the CDR3 DNA reads TGTGCCAGCTCACCACAGAAGCGGGACTACGAGCAGTACTTC. Translation gives CASSPQKRDYEQYF.

This chain connects TRBV7-6 to TRBJ2-2; D is uncertain. The CDR3 runs to 15 residues. V gave up 5 bases and J gave up 4 bases, with 14 bases separating them. CDR1 and CDR2 (germline): SGHVS, FNYEAQ. CDR3 amino acids: CASSLGPSGTGELFF. In DNA form, the CDR3 reads TGTGCCAGCAGCCTAGGTCCGAGTGGCACCGGGGAGCTGTTTTTT. The variable domain in full, completed from reference TRBV7-6 and TRBJ2-2, reads GAGVSQSPRYKVTKRGQDVALRCDPISGHVSLYWYRQALGQGPEFLTYFNYEAQQDKSGLPNDRFSAERPEGSISTLTIQRTEQRDSAMYRCASSLGPSGTGELFFGEGSRLTVL.

This chain connects TRBV28 to TRBJ2-5; D may be TRBD1 (6 bases). Deletions cut 4 bases from V and 0 bases from J, with 9 bases between. From germline, CDR1 is MDHEN and CDR2 SYDVKM. The CDR3 extends over 14 amino acids. CDR3 nucleotide sequence: TGTGCCAGCAGTTCTGGACAGAACCAAGAGACCCAGTACTTC. Translation gives CASSSGQNQETQYF.

This clonotype was counted ten times or more. The chain recombines TRBV4-3 with TRBJ2-1, with D unresolved. Looked up from germline, CDR1 is LGHNA and CDR2 is YSLEER. V lost 3 bases, J lost 1 base, and 10 bases lay in between. The CDR3 is made up of 15 amino acids. CDR3 DNA sequence: TGCGCCAGCAGCCAGACGACAAGGTCCTACAATGAGCAGTTCTTC. Protein: CASSQTTRSYNEQFF.

The genes are TRBV3-1 and TRBJ2-1, with 11 nucleotides matching TRBD2. Losses at the gene ends were 6 bases for V and 1 base for J; bases not matched to a gene: 5. The CDR3 covers 16 residues. Germline-derived CDR1 and CDR2 are LGHDT and YNNKEL (reference sequence). The CDR3 loop is CASRSTSGRSYNEQFF. DNA for the CDR3: TGTGCCAGCAGGTCCACTAGCGGGAGATCCTACAATGAGCAGTTCTTC.

This clonotype was counted a few times. This rearrangement joins TRBV28 to TRBJ1-5; D is undetermined. The germline CDR1 and CDR2 sequences are MDHEN and SYDVKM. This CDR3 region has 13 residues. The V and J ends lost 5 bases and 3 bases respectively, with 8 bases between them. CDR3 sequence: CASSRSLNQPQHF. The CDR3 bases are TGTGCCAGCAGTAGATCCCTCAATCAGCCCCAGCATTTT.

The chain carries TRBV12-3 or TRBV12-4 and TRBJ1-5; D is uncertain. V was trimmed by 3 bases and J by 2 bases, leaving 8 bases between them. CDR3 length equals 14 residues. The CDR3 region has the DNA TGTGCCAGCAGTTTTGGTCAGGGCAATCAGCCCCAGCATTTT. Translated: CASSFGQGNQPQHF.

This clonotype was counted many times. The chain couples TRBV11-2 to TRBJ2-5, with D possibly being TRBD1 (6 bases). This CDR3 region has 15 residues. Trimming removed 1 base from V and 3 bases from J, with 12 bases in between. Per the germline V gene, CDR1 is SGHAT and CDR2 is FQNNGV. Here the CDR3 reads CASSLAYRAKETQYF. For the CDR3, the DNA is TGTGCCAGCAGCTTAGCCTACAGGGCTAAAGAGACCCAGTACTTC.

The genes are TRBV6-5 and TRBJ2-6, with TRBD1 matching 10 bases. This CDR3 spans 15 amino acids. CDR1 and CDR2 (germline): MNHEY, SVGAGI. J lost 4 bases, V lost 9 bases, and 6 bases had no gene match. The CDR3 nucleotides are TGTGCCAGTTCGACAGGGGGCGGAGGGGCCAACGTCCTGACTTTC. Amino acid sequence: CASSTGGGGANVLTF.

This clonotype was seen more than once but under ten times. The chain recombines TRBV7-3 with TRBJ1-1; D ambiguous. The CDR3 totals 14 residues. V shed 5 bases and J shed 0 bases, with 10 bases lying between them. Germline assignment: CDR1 SGHTA and CDR2 FQGTGA. CDR3 region: CASSPAGMNTEAFF. CDR3 in DNA: TGTGCCAGCAGCCCCGCGGGGATGAACACTGAAGCTTTCTTT.

This clonotype was counted between two and nine times. The V and J genes are TRBV5-1 and TRBJ2-7; TRBD1 is a possible D gene (6 bases). The germline CDR1 and CDR2 sequences are SGHRS and YFSETQ. The CDR3 has 14 residues. Trimming removed 4 bases from V and 2 bases from J, with 13 bases in between. In DNA form, the CDR3 reads TGCGCCAGCAGCACGGACAGCACAACCTACGAGCAGTACTTC. Protein: CASSTDSTTYEQYF.

This chain joins TRBV21-1 and TRBJ1-4; the table's D call TRBD1 went unverified against the DNA. TRBV21-1 represents a pseudogene. The CDR3 runs to 17 residues. CDR3 coding DNA: TGTGCCAGCAGCACTTACCAACCGGGACCCGGGGGGGAAAAACTGTTTTTT. It encodes CASSTYQPGPGGEKLFF.

This clonotype was counted many times. The chain links TRBV30 to TRBJ2-7; D is possibly TRBD1 or TRBD2 (5 bases each). Germline V lookup: CDR1 GTSNPN, CDR2 SVGIG (reference sequence). Trimming removed 1 base from V and 2 bases from J, with 18 bases in between. The CDR3 is 16 amino acids. CDR3 sequence: CAWSGPGDRLTYEQYF. DNA of the CDR3: TGTGCCTGGAGTGGACCTGGGGACCGCTTAACCTACGAGCAGTACTTC.

The chain has TRBV28 and TRBJ1-2; tentatively, D is TRBD1 (6 bases). CDR3 length: 11 residues. Germline assignment: CDR1 MDHEN and CDR2 SYDVKM. The CDR3 DNA follows: TGTGTCTCGGGGACACCCTATGGCTACACCTTC. It yields the protein CVSGTPYGYTF.

This clonotype was found many times. The V and J genes are TRBV18 and TRBJ1-1; D possibly corresponds to TRBD1 (5 bases). CDR1 KGHSH and CDR2 LQKENI come from the germline V gene. The V and J ends lost 3 bases and 1 base respectively, with 12 bases between them. The CDR3 contains 15 residues. The CDR3 DNA reads TGTGCCAGCTCACCGCGGAGGGGCCAGAACACTGAAGCTTTCTTT. Protein: CASSPRRGQNTEAFF.

The sample holds a few counts of this clonotype. The V gene is TRBV10-3, the J gene TRBJ2-7; D may be TRBD1 or TRBD2 (5 bases each). V lost 4 bases to trimming and J lost 0 bases, with 16 bases between them. This CDR3 is 16 amino acids long. Per germline, CDR1 ENHRY and CDR2 SYGVKD. The CDR3, as DNA: TGTGCCATCAGTGGCACCGGGACGCAAAGCTCCTACGAGCAGTACTTC. It translates to CAISGTGTQSSYEQYF.

This clonotype was detected ten times or more. The chain recombines TRBV18 with TRBJ2-5; 8 nucleotides align to TRBD1. Trimming cost V 6 bases and J 1 base; bases outside gene matches: 16. The CDR3 has 18 amino acids. Germline V gene lookup returns CDR1 KGHSH and CDR2 LQKENI. The CDR3 here is CASSQNLPTGDIQETQYF. The DNA for the CDR3 is TGTGCCAGCTCTCAAAATCTGCCGACAGGGGATATCCAAGAGACCCAGTACTTC.

This clonotype showed up many times. The chain combines TRBV3-1 with TRBJ2-2; D remains unclear. V lost 2 bases, J lost 1 base, and 5 bases lay in between. The CDR3 extends over 14 amino acids. From germline, CDR1 is LGHDT and CDR2 YNNKEL (reference sequence). CDR3 region: CASSQPGNTGELFF. The CDR3 nucleotides read TGTGCCAGCAGCCAACCGGGGAACACCGGGGAGCTGTTTTTT.

In this sample, this clonotype turned up a few times. This chain connects TRBV29-1 to TRBJ1-6, with D maybe TRBD1 (6 bases). The V and J ends lost 8 bases and 6 bases respectively, with 11 bases between them. Per the germline V gene, CDR1 is SQVTM and CDR2 is ANQGSEA. This CDR3 region has 12 residues. This chain's CDR3 is CSYRDGNSPLHF. The DNA of the CDR3 is TGCAGCTACAGGGATGGTAATTCACCCCTCCACTTT. The full variable domain, its missing parts supplied by reference TRBV29-1 and TRBJ1-6, is SAVISQKPSRDICQRGTSLTIQCQVDSQVTMMFWYRQQPGQSLTLIATANQGSEATYESGFVIDKFPISRPNLTFSTLTVSNMSPEDSSIYLCSYRDGNSPLHFGNGTRLTVT.

The chain couples TRBV19 to TRBJ2-2; unclear D gene. The CDR3 sequence is 16 residues long. Trimming left V 0 bases short and J 0 bases short, with 8 bases between. Germline CDR1 LNHDA, CDR2 SQIVND (reference sequence). In DNA, the CDR3 is TGTGCCAGTAGTATAGACCGGGCCTCGAACACCGGGGAGCTGTTTTTT. Amino acids: CASSIDRASNTGELFF.

This clonotype has ten or more counts. The rearrangement uses TRBV4-3 and TRBJ2-3; a weak D match, TRBD2 (6 bases). The V end was cut by 5 bases, the J end by 3 bases, with 18 bases between. In germline, CDR1 is LGHNA, CDR2 YSLEER. This CDR3 has 16 amino acids. CDR3 in amino acids: CASSLRGARRTDTQYF. The CDR3 DNA is TGCGCCAGCAGCTTACGCGGGGCTAGACGTACAGATACGCAGTATTTT.

The chain carries TRBV28 and TRBJ1-1; maybe TRBD1 (6 bases). Germline V CDR1 and CDR2: MDHEN, SYDVKM. The CDR3 sequence is 13 residues long. V dropped 6 bases and J dropped 4 bases, with 12 bases sitting between them. CDR3 protein: CASSPAGATEAFF. The CDR3 DNA follows: TGTGCCAGCAGCCCAGCAGGGGCCACTGAAGCTTTCTTT.

V gene TRBV4-1 combines with J gene TRBJ2-3, with TRBD2 matching over 8 bases. This CDR3 has 15 amino acids. The V segment lost 5 bases and the J segment 2 bases; nucleotides outside the gene matches: 6. CDR1 is MGHRA and CDR2 is YSYEKL in the germline V gene. The CDR3 DNA reads as TGCGCCAGCAGCAAGGGACTAGTAGTCACAGATACGCAGTATTTT. It yields the protein CASSKGLVVTDTQYF.

On this clonotype itself: At one end the junction does not follow the germline gene, possibly because of a read error. The V gene is TRBV9, the J gene TRBJ2-3, with TRBD1 as a possible D gene (5 bases). CDR1 and CDR2 from the germline V gene are SGDLS and YYNGEE. The CDR3 is 14 amino acids. CDR3 residues: CASSRIGVADSQYF. CDR3 nucleotides: TGTGCTAGCAGCCGTATAGGGGTGGCAGATTCGCAGTATTTT. The full variable domain, in which reference TRBV9 and TRBJ2-3 provide the parts outside the CDR3, is DSGVTQTPKHLITATGQRVTLRCSPRSGDLSVYWYQQSLDQGLQFLIQYYNGEERAKGNILERFSAQQFPDLHSELNLSSLELGDSALYFCASSRIGVADSQYFGPGTRLTVL.

This clonotype has only a few counts. The J gene is TRBJ2-1, the V gene TRBV28, with 12 bases lining up with TRBD2. The CDR3 contains 16 residues. Looked up from germline, CDR1 is MDHEN and CDR2 is SYDVKM. V shed 6 bases and J 8 bases; nucleotides not matched to a gene: 11. The CDR3: CASRSGLAGFWYEQFF. The DNA of the CDR3 is TGTGCCAGCAGAAGCGGACTAGCGGGATTCTGGTATGAGCAGTTCTTC.

This chain connects TRBV27 to TRBJ2-3; 7 bases fit TRBD1. The J segment lost 3 bases and the V segment lost 5 bases, leaving 11 bases of the junction unmatched. This CDR3 region has 16 residues. Germline V CDR1 and CDR2: MNHEY, SMNVEV (reference sequence). The CDR3 loop reads CASSESVGGRTDTQYF. Here the CDR3 DNA reads TGTGCCAGCAGTGAATCCGTAGGGGGCAGGACAGATACGCAGTATTTT.

This clonotype came up a few times. V is TRBV19 and J is TRBJ2-3, with a weak D call TRBD1 (5 bases). Trimming shortened V by 6 bases and J by 4 bases, and 17 bases separated the two germline ends. CDR1 and CDR2 (germline): LNHDA, SQIVND (reference sequence). The CDR3 extends over 15 amino acids. Here the CDR3 reads CASSPNPPRADTQYF. DNA of the CDR3: TGTGCCAGTAGCCCTAACCCACCCAGGGCAGATACGCAGTATTTT.